The subject of this entry is one TCR beta chain. What it recognizes is unknown. The record originates from a study of T cell responses to AZD1222 COVID-19 vaccine. Study results and limitations: Most donors were white British, females outnumbered males, and clonal diversity was possibly underestimated. The study sampled repertoires only after the peak T cell response. Regions left unmutated in variants are reportedly the target of nearly half of spike-specific TCRs.

TCRdb's copy holds only in-frame clones and misses some; the assay was immunoSEQ multiplex PCR. The sample lists around 130,000 clones, roughly 89% occurring once. Trimming pared 0 bases from V and 2 bases from J, leaving 9 bases between. CDR3 length: 15 amino acids. Germline CDR1 reads LGHNA; CDR2 reads YNFKEQ. The source was peripheral blood, collected 28 days after the second AZD1222 dose. The V call is TRBV4-2, the J call TRBJ2-3; D not resolved. The clonotype originates from an adult who received the AZD1222 COVID-19 vaccine. Here the CDR3 DNA reads TGTGCCAGCAGCCAAGATCTCCTAGACACAGATACGCAGTATTTT. Residues: CASSQDLLDTDTQYF.